This T cell receptor (beta chain) is drawn from a study of T cell responses to AZD1222 COVID-19 vaccine. Profiling relied on immunoSEQ multiplex PCR, and the TCRdb table lists in-frame clones only, not all of them. The repertoire holds more than 110,000 clones, with about 93% as singletons. Germline CDR1 SGHTA, CDR2 FQGNSA. The CDR3 length is 13 residues. With V trimmed by 3 bases and J by 3 bases, 1 base remained unmatched. The specimen comprised peripheral blood, sampled on day 0 of AZD1222 vaccination. The chain uses TRBV7-2 and TRBJ2-5, with 7 positions matching TRBD1. This sequence originates from an adult in good health. The CDR3 coding sequence is TGTGCCAGCAGCTTTGACAGGGAAGAGACCCAGTACTTC. It specifies CASSFDREETQYF. Full variable domain (outside the CDR3, taken from reference TRBV7-2 and TRBJ2-5): GAGVSQSPSNKVTEKGKDVELRCDPISGHTALYWYRQSLGQGLEFLIYFQGNSAPDKSGLPSDRFSAERTGGSVSTLTIQRTQQEDSAVYLCASSFDREETQYFGPGTRLLVL.